Given below is one T cell receptor beta chain in context. The CDR3 has 13 amino acids. V gave up 7 bases and J gave up 0 bases, with 9 bases separating them. CDR1 and CDR2 (germline): SGHTA, FQGTGA. The Seattle site enrolled patients during active infection and followed them longitudinally. The data stem from a study of blood T cell repertoires in COVID-19. Study information: Sites in the United States, Italy and Spain provided acute and convalescent COVID-19 samples. Sources were T cells, B-cell-depleted T cells, or PBMCs; the material itself was cDNA or gDNA.

The repertoire was sequenced with immunoSEQ multiplex PCR; TCRdb's copy has only in-frame clones and lacks some. The sample has hundreds of thousands of clones, roughly 76% seen once. J is TRBJ1-1 and V is TRBV7-3; D is unresolved. The sequenced material came from peripheral blood. The sequence was collected from a woman of 80 years or more with COVID-19, enrolled during active disease. The CDR3 bases are TGTGCCAGCAAGTGGTCGGTGAACACTGAAGCTTTCTTT. It yields the protein CASKWSVNTEAFF.